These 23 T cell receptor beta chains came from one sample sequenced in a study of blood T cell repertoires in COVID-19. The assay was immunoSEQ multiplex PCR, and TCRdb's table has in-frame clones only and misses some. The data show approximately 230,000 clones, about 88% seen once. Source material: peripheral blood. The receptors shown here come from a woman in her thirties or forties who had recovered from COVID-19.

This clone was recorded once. DNA for the CDR3: TGTGCCAGCAGCGTAGTTGCTAGCGGGGGGGGAGAATCCTACGAGCAGTACTTC. Protein: CASSVVASGGGESYEQYF. V is TRBV9 and J is TRBJ2-7, with 12 positions matching TRBD2. The CDR3 loop spans 18 amino acids. Per germline, CDR1 SGDLS and CDR2 YYNGEE. V shed 0 bases, J shed 1 base, and the junction held 8 bases outside the gene matches.

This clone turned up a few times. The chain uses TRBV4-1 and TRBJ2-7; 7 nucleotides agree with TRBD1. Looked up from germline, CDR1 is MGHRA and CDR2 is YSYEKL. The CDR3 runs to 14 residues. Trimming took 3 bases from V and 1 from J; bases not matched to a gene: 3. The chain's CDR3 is CASSQGQRSYEQYF. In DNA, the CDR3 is TGCGCCAGCAGCCAGGGACAGCGGTCCTACGAGCAGTACTTC.

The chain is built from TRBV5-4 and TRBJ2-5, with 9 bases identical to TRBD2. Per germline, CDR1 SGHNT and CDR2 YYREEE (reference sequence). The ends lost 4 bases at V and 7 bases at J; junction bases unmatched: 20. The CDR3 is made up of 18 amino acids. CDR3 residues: CASSDSAGGTRGRRTQYF. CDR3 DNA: TGTGCCAGCAGCGATTCAGCGGGGGGAACTCGGGGGAGGAGGACCCAGTACTTC.

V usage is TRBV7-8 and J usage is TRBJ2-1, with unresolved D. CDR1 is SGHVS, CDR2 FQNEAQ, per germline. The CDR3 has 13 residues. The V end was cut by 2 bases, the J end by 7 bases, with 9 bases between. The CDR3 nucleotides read TGTGCCAGCAGCTTACTAGGCCTTAATGAGCAGTTCTTC. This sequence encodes CASSLLGLNEQFF.

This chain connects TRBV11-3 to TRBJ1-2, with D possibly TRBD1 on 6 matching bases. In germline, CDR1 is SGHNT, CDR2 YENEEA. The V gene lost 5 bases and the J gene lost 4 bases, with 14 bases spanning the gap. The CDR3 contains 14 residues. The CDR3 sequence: CASSARQDLYGYTF. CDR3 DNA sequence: TGTGCCAGCAGCGCCCGACAGGACCTCTATGGCTACACCTTC.

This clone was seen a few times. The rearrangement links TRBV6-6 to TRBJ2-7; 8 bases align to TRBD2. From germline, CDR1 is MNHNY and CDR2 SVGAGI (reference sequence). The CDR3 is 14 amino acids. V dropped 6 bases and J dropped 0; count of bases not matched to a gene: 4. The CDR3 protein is CASRVSGTSYEQYF. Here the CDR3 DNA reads TGTGCCAGCAGAGTTAGCGGGACCTCCTACGAGCAGTACTTC.

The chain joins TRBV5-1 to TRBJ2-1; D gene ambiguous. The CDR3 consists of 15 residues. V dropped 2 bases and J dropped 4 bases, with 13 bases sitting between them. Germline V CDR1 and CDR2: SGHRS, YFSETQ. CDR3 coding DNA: TGCGCCAGCAGCTTCAACACCAGGCCGTACAATGAGCAGTTCTTC. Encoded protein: CASSFNTRPYNEQFF.

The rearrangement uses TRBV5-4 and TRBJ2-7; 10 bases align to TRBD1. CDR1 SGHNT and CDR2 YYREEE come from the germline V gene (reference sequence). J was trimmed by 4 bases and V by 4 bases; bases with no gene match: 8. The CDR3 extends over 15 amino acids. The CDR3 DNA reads TGTGCCAGCAGCCCCGGGACAGGGGTGTGGTACGAGCAGTACTTC. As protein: CASSPGTGVWYEQYF.

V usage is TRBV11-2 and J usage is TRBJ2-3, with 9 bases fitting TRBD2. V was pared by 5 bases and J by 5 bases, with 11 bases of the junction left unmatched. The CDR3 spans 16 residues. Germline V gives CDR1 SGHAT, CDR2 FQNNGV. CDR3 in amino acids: CASSTLLAGGLDTQYF. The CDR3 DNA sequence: TGTGCCAGCAGCACTCTCCTTGCGGGGGGGCTAGATACGCAGTATTTT.

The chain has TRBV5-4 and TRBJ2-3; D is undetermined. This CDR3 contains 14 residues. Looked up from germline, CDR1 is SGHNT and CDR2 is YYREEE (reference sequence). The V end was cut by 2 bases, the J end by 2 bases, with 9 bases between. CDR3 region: CASSFGRDTDTQYF. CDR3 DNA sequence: TGTGCCAGCAGCTTTGGGCGTGACACAGATACGCAGTATTTT. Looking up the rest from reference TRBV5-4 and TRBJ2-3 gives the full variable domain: ETGVTQSPTHLIKTRGQQVTLRCSSQSGHNTVSWYQQALGQGPQFIFQYYREEENGRGNFPPRFSGLQFPNYSSELNVNALELDDSALYLCASSFGRDTDTQYFGPGTRLTVL.

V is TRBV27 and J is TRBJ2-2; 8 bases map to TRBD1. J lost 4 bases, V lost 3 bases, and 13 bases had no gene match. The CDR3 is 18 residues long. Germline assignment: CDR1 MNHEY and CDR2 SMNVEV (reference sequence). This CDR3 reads CASSFSRQGRSGTGELFF. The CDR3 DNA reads TGTGCCAGCAGTTTTTCCCGACAGGGGCGGTCGGGCACCGGGGAGCTGTTTTTT.

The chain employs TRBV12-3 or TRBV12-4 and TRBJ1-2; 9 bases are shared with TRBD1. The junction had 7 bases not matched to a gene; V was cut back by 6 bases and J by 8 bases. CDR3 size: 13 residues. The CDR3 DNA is TGTGCCAGCAGCCGGGACAGGGTGGGGGGCTACACCTTC. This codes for CASSRDRVGGYTF.

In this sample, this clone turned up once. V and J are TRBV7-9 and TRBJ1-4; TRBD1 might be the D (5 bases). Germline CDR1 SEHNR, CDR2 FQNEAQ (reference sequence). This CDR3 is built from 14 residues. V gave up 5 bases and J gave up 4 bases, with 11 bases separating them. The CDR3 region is CASSAGQGNEKLFF. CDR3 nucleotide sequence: TGTGCCAGCAGCGCCGGCCAGGGTAATGAAAAACTGTTTTTT.

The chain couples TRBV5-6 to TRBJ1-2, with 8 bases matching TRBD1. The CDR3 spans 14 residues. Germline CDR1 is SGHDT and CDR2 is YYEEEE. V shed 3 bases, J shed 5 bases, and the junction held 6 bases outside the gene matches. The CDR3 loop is CASSWGTGPYGYTF. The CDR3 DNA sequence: TGTGCCAGCAGCTGGGGGACAGGACCTTATGGCTACACCTTC.

This CDR3 is CASRLAGGPGEQFF. In nucleotides, the CDR3 is TGTGCCAGCAGGCTAGCGGGGGGGCCCGGTGAGCAGTTCTTC. The J gene is TRBJ2-1, the V gene TRBV6-5, with 12 bases lining up with TRBD2. The V segment lost 6 bases and the J segment 9 bases; nucleotides outside the gene matches: 6. This CDR3 has 14 amino acids. Looked up from germline, CDR1 is MNHEY and CDR2 is SVGAGI.

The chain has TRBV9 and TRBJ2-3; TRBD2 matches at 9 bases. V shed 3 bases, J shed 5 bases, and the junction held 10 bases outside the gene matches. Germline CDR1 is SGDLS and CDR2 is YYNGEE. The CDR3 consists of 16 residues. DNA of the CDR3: TGTGCCAGCAGCGAACTAGCGGGCCTCCCACGAGATACGCAGTATTTT. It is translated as CASSELAGLPRDTQYF.

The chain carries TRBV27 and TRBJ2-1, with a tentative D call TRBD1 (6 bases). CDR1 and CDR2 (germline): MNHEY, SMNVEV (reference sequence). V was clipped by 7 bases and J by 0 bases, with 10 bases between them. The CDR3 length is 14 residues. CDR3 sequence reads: CASTRGYSYNEQFF. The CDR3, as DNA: TGTGCCAGCACTAGGGGGTACTCCTACAATGAGCAGTTCTTC.

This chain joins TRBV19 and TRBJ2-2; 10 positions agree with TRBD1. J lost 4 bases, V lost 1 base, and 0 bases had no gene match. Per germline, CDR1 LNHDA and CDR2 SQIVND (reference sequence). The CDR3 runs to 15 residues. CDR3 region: CASSIGTGGTGELFF. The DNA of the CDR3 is TGTGCCAGTAGTATAGGGACAGGGGGCACCGGGGAGCTGTTTTTT.

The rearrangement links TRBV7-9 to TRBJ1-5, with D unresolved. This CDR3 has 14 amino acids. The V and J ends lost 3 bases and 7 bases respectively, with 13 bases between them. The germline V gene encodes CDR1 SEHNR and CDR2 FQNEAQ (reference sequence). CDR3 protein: CASSLGGRGQPQHF. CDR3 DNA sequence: TGTGCCAGCAGCTTGGGAGGGAGAGGCCAGCCCCAGCATTTT.

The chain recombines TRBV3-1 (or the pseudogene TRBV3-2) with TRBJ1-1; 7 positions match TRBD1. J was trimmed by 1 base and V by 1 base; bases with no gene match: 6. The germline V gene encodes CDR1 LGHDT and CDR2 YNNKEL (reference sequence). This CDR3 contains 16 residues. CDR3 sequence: CASSQAPGQPNTEAFF. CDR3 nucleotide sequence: TGTGCCAGCAGCCAAGCCCCGGGACAGCCGAACACTGAAGCTTTCTTT.

In nucleotides, the CDR3 is TGTGCCAGCAGCTCCACAATGAACACTGAAGCTTTCTTT. Translation gives CASSSTMNTEAFF. J is TRBJ1-1 and V is TRBV7-9; D is unresolved. This CDR3 comprises 13 residues. CDR1 is SEHNR and CDR2 is FQNEAQ in the germline V gene (reference sequence). Deletions cut 4 bases from V and 0 bases from J, with 6 bases between.

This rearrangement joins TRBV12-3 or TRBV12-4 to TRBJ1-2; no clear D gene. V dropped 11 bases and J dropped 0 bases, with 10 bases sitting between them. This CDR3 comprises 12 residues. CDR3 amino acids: CAVYLANYGYTF. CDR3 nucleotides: TGTGCCGTCTATCTTGCTAACTATGGCTACACCTTC.

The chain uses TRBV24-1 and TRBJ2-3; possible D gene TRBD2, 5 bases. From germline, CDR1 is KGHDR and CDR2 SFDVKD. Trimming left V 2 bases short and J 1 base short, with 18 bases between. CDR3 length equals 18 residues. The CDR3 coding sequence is TGTGCCACCAGTGATTCTTCGGGATTCTCCTCGGGCACAGATACGCAGTATTTT. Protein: CATSDSSGFSSGTDTQYF.